This TCR beta chain appears in the sequencing data of a study of cytomegalovirus exposure and HLA in healthy donors. Concerning this clone: Antigen unknown.

The CDR3 runs to 14 residues. Trimming removed 2 bases from V and 0 bases from J, with 4 bases in between. CDR1 is MNHNY and CDR2 is SVGAGI in the germline V gene (reference sequence). Study-wide points: Reportedly, a later analysis found an Asian-associated ancestry cluster had fewer N-insertions than the approximately 640-donor mean. Later analysis found that TCR beta chains associated with HLA were more clonally expanded than other, equally common chains.

Researchers ran the PCR with 60 Vbeta and 13 Jbeta primers. The protocol was immunoSEQ multiplex PCR, while the TCRdb copy is restricted to in-frame clones and leaves out a portion. The table shows roughly 110,000 clones, with 73% occurring only once. V gene TRBV6-6 combines with J gene TRBJ1-4, with no clear D. The sample comprised PBMCs. This sequence originates from a young man in good health and CMV-seronegative. CDR3 DNA sequence: TGTGCCAGCAGTTACGTCGCAACTAATGAAAAACTGTTTTTT. This gives the protein CASSYVATNEKLFF.